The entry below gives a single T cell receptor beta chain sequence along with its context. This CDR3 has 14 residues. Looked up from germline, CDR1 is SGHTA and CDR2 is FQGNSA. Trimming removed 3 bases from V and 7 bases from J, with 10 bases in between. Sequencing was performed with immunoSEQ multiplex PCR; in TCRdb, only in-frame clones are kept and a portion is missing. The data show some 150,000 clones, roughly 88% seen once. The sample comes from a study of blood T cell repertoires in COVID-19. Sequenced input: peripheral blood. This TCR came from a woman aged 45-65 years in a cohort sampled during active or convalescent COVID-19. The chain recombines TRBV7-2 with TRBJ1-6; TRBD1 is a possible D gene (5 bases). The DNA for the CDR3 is TGTGCCAGCAGCTTTCTCCAGGGAAATTCACCCCTCCACTTT. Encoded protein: CASSFLQGNSPLHF.